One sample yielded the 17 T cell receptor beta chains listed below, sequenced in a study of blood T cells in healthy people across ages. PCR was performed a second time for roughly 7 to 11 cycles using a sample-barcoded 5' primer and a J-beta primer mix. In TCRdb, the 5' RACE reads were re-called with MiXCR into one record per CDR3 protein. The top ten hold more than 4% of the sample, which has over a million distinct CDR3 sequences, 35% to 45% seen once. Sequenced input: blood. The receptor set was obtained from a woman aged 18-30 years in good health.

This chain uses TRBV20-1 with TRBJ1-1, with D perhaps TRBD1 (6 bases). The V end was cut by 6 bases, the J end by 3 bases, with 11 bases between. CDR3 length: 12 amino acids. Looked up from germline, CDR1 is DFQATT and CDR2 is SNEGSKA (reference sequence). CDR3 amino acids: CSAARGDTEAFF. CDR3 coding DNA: TGCAGTGCCGCCAGGGGTGACACTGAAGCTTTCTTT.

In DNA, the CDR3 is TGTGCCAGCAGCTTAAGTGGACAGGGGGTATACTTTGGGGCCAACGTCCTGACTTTC. Amino acid sequence: CASSLSGQGVYFGANVLTF. The chain uses TRBV7-6 and TRBJ2-6; 10 bases match TRBD1. This CDR3 contains 19 residues. The germline CDR1 and CDR2 sequences are SGHVS and FNYEAQ. The J segment lost 3 bases and the V segment lost 2 bases, leaving 10 bases of the junction unmatched.

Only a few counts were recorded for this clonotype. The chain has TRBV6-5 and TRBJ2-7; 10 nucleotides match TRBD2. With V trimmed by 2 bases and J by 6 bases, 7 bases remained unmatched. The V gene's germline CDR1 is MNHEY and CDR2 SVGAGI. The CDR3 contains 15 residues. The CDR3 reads CASSYDVAGGREQYF. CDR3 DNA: TGTGCCAGCAGTTACGATGTAGCGGGGGGTCGCGAGCAGTACTTC.

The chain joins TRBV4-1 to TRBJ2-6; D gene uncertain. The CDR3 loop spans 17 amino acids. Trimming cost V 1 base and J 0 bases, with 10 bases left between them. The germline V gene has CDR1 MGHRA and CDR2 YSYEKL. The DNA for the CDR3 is TGCGCCAGCAGCCAAGCTATGCAGGTCTCTGGGGCCAACGTCCTGACTTTC. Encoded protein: CASSQAMQVSGANVLTF.

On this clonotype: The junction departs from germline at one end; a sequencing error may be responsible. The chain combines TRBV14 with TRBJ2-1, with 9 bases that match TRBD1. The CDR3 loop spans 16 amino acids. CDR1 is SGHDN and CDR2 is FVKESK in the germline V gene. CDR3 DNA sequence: TGTGCCGGCAGCCAAGATTGGGGGACAGGGAAGAATGAGCAGTTCTTC. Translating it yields CAGSQDWGTGKNEQFF.

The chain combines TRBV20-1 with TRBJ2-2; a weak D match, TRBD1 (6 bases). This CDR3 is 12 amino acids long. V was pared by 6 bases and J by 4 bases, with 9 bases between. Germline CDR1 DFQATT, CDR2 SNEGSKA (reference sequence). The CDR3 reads CSAEQGTGELFF. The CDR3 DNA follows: TGCAGTGCGGAACAGGGCACCGGGGAGCTGTTTTTT.

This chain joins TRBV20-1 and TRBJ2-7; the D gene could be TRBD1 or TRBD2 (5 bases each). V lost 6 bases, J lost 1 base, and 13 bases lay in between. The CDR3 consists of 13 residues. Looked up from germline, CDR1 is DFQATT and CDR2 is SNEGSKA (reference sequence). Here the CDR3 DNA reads TGCAGTGCAACCCGAGGGGCATCCTACGAGCAGTACTTC. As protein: CSATRGASYEQYF.

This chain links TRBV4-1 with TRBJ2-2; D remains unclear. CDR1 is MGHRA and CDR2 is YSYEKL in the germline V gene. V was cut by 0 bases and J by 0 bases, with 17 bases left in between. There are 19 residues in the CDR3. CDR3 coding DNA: TGCGCCAGCAGCCAAGACTCGATGGGCAGCGTAACGAACACCGGGGAGCTGTTTTTT. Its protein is CASSQDSMGSVTNTGELFF.

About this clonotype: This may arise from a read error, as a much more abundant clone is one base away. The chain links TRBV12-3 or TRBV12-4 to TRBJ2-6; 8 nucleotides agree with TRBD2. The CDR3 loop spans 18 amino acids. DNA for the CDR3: TGTGCCAGCAGTCCTCGGACTAGCCGGAGCGCAGGGGCCAACGTCCCGACTTTC. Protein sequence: CASSPRTSRSAGANVPTF.

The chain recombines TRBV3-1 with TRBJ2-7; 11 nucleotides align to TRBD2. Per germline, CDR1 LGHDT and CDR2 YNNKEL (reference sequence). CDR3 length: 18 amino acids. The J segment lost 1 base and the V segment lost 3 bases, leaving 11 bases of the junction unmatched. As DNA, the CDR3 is TGTGCCAGCAGCCAGGTTACTAGCGGGGGTTCCCCTTCCTACGAGCAGTACTTC. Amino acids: CASSQVTSGGSPSYEQYF.

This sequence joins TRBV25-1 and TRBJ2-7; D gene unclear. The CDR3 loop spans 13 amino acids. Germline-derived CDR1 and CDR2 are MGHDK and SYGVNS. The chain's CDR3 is CVSNKGIQYEQYF. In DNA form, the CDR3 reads TGTGTCAGTAACAAGGGTATCCAATACGAGCAGTACTTC.

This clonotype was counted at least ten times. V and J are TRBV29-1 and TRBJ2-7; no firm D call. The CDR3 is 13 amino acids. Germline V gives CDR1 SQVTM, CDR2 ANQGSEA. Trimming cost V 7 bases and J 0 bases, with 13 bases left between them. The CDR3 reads CSATDEPSYEQYF. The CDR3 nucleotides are TGCAGCGCCACGGACGAGCCCTCCTACGAGCAGTACTTC.

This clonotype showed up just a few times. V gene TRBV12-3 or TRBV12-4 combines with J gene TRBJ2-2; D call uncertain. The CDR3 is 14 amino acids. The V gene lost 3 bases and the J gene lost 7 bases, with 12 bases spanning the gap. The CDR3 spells CASSFRPAVGELFF. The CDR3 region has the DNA TGTGCCAGCAGTTTTCGACCGGCGGTCGGGGAGCTGTTTTTT.

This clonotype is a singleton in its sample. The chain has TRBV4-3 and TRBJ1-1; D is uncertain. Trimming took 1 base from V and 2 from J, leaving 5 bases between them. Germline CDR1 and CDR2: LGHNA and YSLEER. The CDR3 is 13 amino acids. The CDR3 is CASSQGYNTEAFF. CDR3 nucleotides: TGCGCCAGCAGCCAAGGTTATAACACTGAAGCTTTCTTT.

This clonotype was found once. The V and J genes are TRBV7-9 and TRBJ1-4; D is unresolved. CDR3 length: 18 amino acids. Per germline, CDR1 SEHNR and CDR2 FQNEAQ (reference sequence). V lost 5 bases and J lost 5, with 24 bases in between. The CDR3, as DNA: TGTGCCAGCAGCCCCGGACGCGCGCAAATCCTCCTAAATGAAAAACTGTTTTTT. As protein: CASSPGRAQILLNEKLFF.

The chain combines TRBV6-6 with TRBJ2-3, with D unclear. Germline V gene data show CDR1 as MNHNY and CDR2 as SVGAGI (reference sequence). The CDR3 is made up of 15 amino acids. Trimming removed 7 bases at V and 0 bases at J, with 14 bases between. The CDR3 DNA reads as TGTGCCAGCACCCTTAGGATATCCAGCACAGATACGCAGTATTTT. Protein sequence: CASTLRISSTDTQYF.

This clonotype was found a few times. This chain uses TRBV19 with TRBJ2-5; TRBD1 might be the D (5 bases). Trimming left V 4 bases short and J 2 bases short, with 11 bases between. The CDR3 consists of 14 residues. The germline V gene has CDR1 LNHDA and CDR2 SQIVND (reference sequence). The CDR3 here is CASSTLGVQETQYF. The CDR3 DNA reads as TGTGCCAGTAGTACTCTAGGGGTACAAGAGACCCAGTACTTC.